The sample holds many counts of the clone carrying this T cell receptor beta chain. Its specificity is not known. The length of the CDR3 is 12 residues. From germline, CDR1 is SGHTA and CDR2 FQGNSA. V was shortened by 1 base and J by 4 bases, with 5 bases between the two germline ends. TCRdb redid the calling of the reads with MiXCR, one entry per CDR3 protein. The sample lists about 460,000 distinct CDR3 sequences; around 11% were seen once. This sample was included in a study of T cell repertoires in cytomegalovirus infection. Overall study: Through public TCR beta signatures, both CMV infection and matching HLA type were indicated. Study-wide results and limits: It was HLA-C-restricted CMV-specific TCR beta clonotypes that dominated the response ex vivo.

This receptor was identified in a human donor in good health (CMV status not recorded). Some clones in this sample may be carry-over from other donors' samples. The sample consisted of PBMCs. The chain recombines TRBV7-2 with TRBJ2-7; no firm D call. Written as DNA, the CDR3 is TGTGCCAGCAGCTTAGAGCAATACGAGCAGTACTTC. It codes for CASSLEQYEQYF. The full variable domain, with the rest looked up from reference TRBV7-2 and TRBJ2-7, is GAGVSQSPSNKVTEKGKDVELRCDPISGHTALYWYRQSLGQGLEFLIYFQGNSAPDKSGLPSDRFSAERTGGSVSTLTIQRTQQEDSAVYLCASSLEQYEQYFGPGTRLTVT.